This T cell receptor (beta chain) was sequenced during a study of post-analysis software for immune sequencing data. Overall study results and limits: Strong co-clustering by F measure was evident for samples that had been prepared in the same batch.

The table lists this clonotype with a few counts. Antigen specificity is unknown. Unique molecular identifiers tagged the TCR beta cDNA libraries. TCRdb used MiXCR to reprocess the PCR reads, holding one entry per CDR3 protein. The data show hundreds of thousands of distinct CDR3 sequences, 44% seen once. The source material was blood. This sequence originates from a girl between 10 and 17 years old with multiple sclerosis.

The CDR3 nucleotides are TGTGCCAGCAGCTCGAGACCGGGACTAGCGGGGCAAGAGACCCAGTACTTC. This translates into CASSSRPGLAGQETQYF. The chain has TRBV7-3 and TRBJ2-5, with 13 nucleotides matching TRBD2. The ends lost 4 bases at V and 2 bases at J; junction bases unmatched: 7. The germline gives CDR1 SGHTA, CDR2 FQGTGA. CDR3 length: 17 residues.